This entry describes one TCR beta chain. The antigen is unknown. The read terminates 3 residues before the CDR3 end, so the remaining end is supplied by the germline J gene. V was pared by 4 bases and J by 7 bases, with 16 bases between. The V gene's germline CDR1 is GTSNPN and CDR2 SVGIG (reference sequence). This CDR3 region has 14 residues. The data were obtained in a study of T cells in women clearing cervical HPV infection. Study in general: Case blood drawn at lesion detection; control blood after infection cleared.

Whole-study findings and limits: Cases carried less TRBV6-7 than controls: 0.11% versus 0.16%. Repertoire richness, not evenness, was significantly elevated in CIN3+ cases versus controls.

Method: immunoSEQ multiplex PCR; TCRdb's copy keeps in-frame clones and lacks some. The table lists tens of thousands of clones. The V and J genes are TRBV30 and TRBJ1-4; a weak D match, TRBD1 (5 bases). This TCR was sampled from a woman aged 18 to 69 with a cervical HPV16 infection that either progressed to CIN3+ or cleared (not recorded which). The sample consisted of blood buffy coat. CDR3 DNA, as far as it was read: TGTGCCTGGACCGAACAGGTGGGGGGTGAAAAA. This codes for CAWTEQVGGEK. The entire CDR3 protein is CAWTEQVGGEKLFF.